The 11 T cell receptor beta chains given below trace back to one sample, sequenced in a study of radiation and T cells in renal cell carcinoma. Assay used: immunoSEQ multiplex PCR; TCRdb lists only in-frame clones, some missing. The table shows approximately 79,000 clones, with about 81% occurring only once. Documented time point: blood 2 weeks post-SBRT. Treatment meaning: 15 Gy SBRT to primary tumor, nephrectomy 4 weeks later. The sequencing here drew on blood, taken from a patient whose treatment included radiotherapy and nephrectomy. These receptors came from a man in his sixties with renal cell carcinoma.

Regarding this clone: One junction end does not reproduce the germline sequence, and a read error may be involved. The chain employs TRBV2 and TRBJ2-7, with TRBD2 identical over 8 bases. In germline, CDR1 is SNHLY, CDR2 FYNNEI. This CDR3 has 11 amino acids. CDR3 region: CWSGRGNEQYF. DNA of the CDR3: TGCTGGAGCGGGAGAGGCAACGAGCAGTACTTC.

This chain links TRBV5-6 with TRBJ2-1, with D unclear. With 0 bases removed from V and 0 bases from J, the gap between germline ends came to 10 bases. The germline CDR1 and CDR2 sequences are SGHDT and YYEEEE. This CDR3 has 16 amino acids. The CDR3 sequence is CASSLVSGSSYNEQFF. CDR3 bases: TGTGCCAGCAGCTTGGTAAGTGGCAGCTCCTACAATGAGCAGTTCTTC.

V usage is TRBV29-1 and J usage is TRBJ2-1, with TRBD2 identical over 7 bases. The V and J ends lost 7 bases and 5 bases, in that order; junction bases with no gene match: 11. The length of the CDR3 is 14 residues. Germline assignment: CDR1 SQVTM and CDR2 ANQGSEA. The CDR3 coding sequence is TGCAGCGCTCTCGGGCTAGCGGATAACAATGAGCAGTTCTTC. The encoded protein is CSALGLADNNEQFF.

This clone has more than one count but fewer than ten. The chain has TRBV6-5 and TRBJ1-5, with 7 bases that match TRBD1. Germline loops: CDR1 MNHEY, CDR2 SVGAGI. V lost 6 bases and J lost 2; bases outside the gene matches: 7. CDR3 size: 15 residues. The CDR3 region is CASRSDRVGNQPQHF. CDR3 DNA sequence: TGTGCCAGCAGAAGCGACAGGGTGGGCAATCAGCCCCAGCATTTT.

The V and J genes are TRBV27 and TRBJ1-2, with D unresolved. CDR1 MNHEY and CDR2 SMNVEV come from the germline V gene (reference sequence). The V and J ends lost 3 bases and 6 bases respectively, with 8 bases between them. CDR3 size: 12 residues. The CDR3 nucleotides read TGTGCCAGCAGTTTCACGGGCGATGGCTACACCTTC. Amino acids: CASSFTGDGYTF.

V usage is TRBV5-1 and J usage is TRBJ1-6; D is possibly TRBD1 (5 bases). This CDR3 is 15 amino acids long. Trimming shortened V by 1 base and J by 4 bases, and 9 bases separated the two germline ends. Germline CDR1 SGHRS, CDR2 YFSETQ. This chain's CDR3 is CASSLQGPYNSPLHF. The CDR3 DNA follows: TGCGCCAGCAGCTTGCAGGGACCTTATAATTCACCCCTCCACTTT.

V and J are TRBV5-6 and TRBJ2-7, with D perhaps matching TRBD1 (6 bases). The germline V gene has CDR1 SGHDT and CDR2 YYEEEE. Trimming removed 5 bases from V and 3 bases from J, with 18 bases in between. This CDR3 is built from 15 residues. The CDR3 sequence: CASSPQGSRDYEQYF. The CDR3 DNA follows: TGTGCCAGCAGTCCGCAGGGGTCCAGGGACTACGAGCAGTACTTC.

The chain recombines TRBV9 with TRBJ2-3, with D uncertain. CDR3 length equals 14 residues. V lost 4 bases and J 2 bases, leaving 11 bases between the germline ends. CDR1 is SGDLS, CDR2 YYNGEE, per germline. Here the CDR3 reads CASSPTAVTDTQYF. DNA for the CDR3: TGTGCCAGCAGCCCGACCGCCGTCACAGATACGCAGTATTTT.

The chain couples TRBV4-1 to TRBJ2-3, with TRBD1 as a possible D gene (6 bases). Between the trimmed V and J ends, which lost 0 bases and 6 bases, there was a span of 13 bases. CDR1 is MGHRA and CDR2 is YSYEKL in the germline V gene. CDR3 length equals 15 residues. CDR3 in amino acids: CASSQEGWQGDTQYF. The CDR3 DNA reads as TGCGCCAGCAGCCAAGAGGGGTGGCAGGGGGATACGCAGTATTTT.

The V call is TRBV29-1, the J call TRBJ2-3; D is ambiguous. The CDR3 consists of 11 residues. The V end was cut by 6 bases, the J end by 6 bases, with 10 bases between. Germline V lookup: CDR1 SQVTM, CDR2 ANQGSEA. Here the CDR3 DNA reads TGCAGCGTGGGCTCTGGGGATACGCAGTATTTT. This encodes CSVGSGDTQYF.

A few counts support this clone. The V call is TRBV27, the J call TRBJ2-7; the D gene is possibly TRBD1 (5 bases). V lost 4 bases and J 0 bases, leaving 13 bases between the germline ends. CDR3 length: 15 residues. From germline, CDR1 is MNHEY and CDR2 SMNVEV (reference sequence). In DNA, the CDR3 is TGTGCCAGCAGTTCCCGACAGCCGAGCTCCTACGAGCAGTACTTC. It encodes CASSSRQPSSYEQYF.